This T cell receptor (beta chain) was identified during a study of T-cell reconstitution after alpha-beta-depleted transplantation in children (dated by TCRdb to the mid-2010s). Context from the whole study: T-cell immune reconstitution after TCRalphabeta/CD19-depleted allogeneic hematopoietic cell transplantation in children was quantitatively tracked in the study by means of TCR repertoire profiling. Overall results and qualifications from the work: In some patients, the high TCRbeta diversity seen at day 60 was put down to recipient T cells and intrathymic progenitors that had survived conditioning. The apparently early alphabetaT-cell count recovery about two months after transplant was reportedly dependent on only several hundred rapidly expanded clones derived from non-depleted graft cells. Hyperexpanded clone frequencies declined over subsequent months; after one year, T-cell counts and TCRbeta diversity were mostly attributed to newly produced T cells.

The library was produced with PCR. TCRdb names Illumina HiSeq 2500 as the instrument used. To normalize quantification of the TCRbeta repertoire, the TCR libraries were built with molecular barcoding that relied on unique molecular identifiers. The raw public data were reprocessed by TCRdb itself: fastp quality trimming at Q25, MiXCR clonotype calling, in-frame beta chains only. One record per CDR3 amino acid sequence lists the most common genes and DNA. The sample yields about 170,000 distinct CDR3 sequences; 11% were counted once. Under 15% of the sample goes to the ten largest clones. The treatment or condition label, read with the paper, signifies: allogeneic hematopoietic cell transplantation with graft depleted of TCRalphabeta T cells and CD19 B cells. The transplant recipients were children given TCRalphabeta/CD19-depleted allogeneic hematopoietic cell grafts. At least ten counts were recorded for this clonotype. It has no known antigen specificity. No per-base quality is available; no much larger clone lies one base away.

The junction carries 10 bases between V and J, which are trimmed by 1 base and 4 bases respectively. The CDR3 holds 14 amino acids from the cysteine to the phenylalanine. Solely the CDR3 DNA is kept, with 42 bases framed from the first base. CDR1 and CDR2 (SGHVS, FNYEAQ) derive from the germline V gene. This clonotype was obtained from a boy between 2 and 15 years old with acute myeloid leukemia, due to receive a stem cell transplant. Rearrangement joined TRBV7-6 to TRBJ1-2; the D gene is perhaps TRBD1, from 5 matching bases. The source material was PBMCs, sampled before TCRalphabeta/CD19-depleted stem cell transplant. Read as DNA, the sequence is TGTGCCAGCAGCTTAGAAGGGGACCTCTATGGCTACACCTTC. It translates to CASSLEGDLYGYTF. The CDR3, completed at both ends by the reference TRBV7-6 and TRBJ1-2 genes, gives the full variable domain GAGVSQSPRYKVTKRGQDVALRCDPISGHVSLYWYRQALGQGPEFLTYFNYEAQQDKSGLPNDRFSAERPEGSISTLTIQRTEQRDSAMYRCASSLEGDLYGYTFGSGTRLTVV.